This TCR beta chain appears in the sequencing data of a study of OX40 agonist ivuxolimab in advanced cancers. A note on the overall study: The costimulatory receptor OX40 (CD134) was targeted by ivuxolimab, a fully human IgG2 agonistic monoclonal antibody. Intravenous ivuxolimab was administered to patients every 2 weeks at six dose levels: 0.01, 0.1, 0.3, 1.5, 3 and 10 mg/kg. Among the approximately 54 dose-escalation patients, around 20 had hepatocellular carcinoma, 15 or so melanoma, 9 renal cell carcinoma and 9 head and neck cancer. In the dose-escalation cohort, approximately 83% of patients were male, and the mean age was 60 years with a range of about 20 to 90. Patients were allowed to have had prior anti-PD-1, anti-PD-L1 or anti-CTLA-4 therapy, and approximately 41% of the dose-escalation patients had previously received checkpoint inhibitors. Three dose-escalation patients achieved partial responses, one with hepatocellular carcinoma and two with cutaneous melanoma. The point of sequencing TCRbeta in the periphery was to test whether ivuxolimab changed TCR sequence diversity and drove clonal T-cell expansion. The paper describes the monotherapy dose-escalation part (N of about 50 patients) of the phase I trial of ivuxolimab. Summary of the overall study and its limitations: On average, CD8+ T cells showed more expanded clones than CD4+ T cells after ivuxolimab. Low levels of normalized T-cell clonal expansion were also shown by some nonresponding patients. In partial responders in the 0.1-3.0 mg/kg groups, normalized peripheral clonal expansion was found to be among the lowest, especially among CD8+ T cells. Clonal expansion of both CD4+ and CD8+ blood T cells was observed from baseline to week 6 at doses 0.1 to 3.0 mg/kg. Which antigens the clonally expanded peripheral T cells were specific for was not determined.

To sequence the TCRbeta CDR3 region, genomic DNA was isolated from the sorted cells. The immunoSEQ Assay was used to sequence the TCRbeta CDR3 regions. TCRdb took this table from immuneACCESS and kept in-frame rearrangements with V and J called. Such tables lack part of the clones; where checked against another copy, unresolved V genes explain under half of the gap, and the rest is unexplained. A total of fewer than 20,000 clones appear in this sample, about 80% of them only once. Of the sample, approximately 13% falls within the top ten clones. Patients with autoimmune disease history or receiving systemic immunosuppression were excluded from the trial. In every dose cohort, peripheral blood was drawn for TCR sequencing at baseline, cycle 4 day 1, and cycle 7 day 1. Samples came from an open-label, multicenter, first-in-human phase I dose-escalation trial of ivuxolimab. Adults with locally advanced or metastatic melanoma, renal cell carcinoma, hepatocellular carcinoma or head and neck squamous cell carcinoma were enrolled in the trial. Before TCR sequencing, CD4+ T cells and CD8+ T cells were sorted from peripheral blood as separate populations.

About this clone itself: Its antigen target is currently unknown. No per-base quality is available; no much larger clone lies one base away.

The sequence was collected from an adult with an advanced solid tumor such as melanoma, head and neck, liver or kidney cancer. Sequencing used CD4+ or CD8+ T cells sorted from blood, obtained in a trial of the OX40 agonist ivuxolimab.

CDR3 region: CASSFEGSPSGYTF. The DNA reads as follows: TGTGCCAGCAGCTTCGAGGGGTCGCCCAGTGGCTACACCTTC. The chain joins TRBV7-3 to TRBJ1-2; possibly the D gene is TRBD1, per 5 matching bases. As encoded in the germline V gene, CDR1 is SGHTA while CDR2 is FQGTGA. The CDR3 starts with the cysteine, ends with the phenylalanine, and has 14 residues. Only the CDR3 DNA is retained, 42 bases long and in frame from the first base. Trimming takes 3 bases from V and 7 bases from J, and the germline ends sit 15 bases apart.